These 8 T cell receptor beta chains came from one sample sequenced in a study of T cells in Graves' hyperthyroidism and ophthalmopathy. From RNA transcripts, TCR beta CDR3 regions were amplified. First-round RT-PCR targeting the TCR CDR3 was performed with the HTBI primer set. TCRdb passed the multiplex PCR reads through MiXCR, listing each CDR3 protein once. The data hold around 250,000 distinct CDR3 sequences, with 14% to 15% observed a single time. Sequenced sample: blood. These receptor sequences come from a woman in her forties with Graves' hyperthyroidism that later progressed to Graves' ophthalmopathy.

This clonotype was seen repeatedly, ten times or more. The CDR3 here is CASSLALDYEQYF. CDR3 sequence (DNA): TGTGCCAGCAGCTTAGCGCTAGACTACGAGCAGTACTTC. The chain couples TRBV7-9 to TRBJ2-7, with no clear D. The germline V gene encodes CDR1 SEHNR and CDR2 FQNEAQ (reference sequence). The CDR3 is 13 residues long. Trimming pared 0 bases from V and 3 bases from J, leaving 6 bases between.

This rearrangement joins TRBV28 to TRBJ2-3; perhaps TRBD1 as D (5 bases). The V gene's germline CDR1 is MDHEN and CDR2 SYDVKM. CDR3 length: 16 residues. Trimming left V 2 bases short and J 6 bases short, with 18 bases between. The CDR3 DNA reads TGTGCCAGCAGTTTAGGGGCAGACCCGGTCTGGGATACGCAGTATTTT. Translation gives CASSLGADPVWDTQYF.

The sample holds many counts of this clonotype. The V and J genes are TRBV5-1 and TRBJ2-3, with 8 bases that match TRBD2. This CDR3 has 15 residues. Losses at the gene ends were 2 bases for V and 3 bases for J; bases not matched to a gene: 5. Germline loops: CDR1 SGHRS, CDR2 YFSETQ. CDR3 bases: TGCGCCAGCAGCTTACTCGGACTAGCAACAGATACGCAGTATTTT. Amino acids: CASSLLGLATDTQYF. Using reference TRBV5-1 and TRBJ2-3 for the parts outside the CDR3, the full variable domain is KAGVTQTPRYLIKTRGQQVTLSCSPISGHRSVSWYQQTPGQGLQFLFEYFSETQRNKGNFPGRFSGRQFSNSRSEMNVSTLELGDSALYLCASSLLGLATDTQYFGPGTRLTVL.

This clonotype has at least ten counts. The chain combines TRBV10-2 with TRBJ1-6; 7 positions agree with TRBD1. CDR3 size: 14 residues. CDR1 is WSHSY and CDR2 is SAAADI in the germline V gene. V shed 5 bases and J 9 bases; nucleotides not matched to a gene: 7. The CDR3 region has the DNA TGCGCCAGCAGTTCGACCGGGGACAGTTCACCCCTCCACTTT. Translation: CASSSTGDSSPLHF.

This clonotype came up a few times. V is TRBV20-1 and J is TRBJ2-3; TRBD2 aligns across 11 bases. V lost 5 bases to trimming and J lost 2 bases; unmatched junction nucleotides: 15. The germline CDR1 and CDR2 sequences are DFQATT and SNEGSKA (reference sequence). This CDR3 spans 18 amino acids. CDR3 in DNA: TGCAGTGCTCGTCTCCCTCCGGGACTAGCGGCATTCACAGATACGCAGTATTTT. This translates into CSARLPPGLAAFTDTQYF.

This clonotype was counted many times. The chain has TRBV5-6 and TRBJ2-3, with 11 bases identical to TRBD2. Germline V CDR1 and CDR2: SGHDT, YYEEEE. There are 17 residues in the CDR3. V lost 4 bases to trimming and J lost 1 base; unmatched junction nucleotides: 8. This CDR3 reads CASSPSVGLAGTDTQYF. The CDR3 coding sequence is TGTGCCAGCAGCCCAAGCGTGGGACTAGCGGGCACAGATACGCAGTATTTT.

The chain is built from TRBV7-9 and TRBJ1-1; D is unclear. This CDR3 is 13 amino acids long. Germline V CDR1 and CDR2: SEHNR, FQNEAQ (reference sequence). Trimming stripped 5 bases from V and 3 bases from J, with 10 bases between. The CDR3 DNA reads as TGTGCCAGCAGCCGGACCAGAGACACTGAAGCTTTCTTT. Translation: CASSRTRDTEAFF.

This clonotype was recorded only once. This sequence joins TRBV20-1 and TRBJ2-7; 8 nucleotides agree with TRBD2. Germline lookup yields CDR1 DFQATT and CDR2 SNEGSKA (reference sequence). V dropped 6 bases and J dropped 5; count of bases not matched to a gene: 12. The CDR3 consists of 14 residues. The CDR3 DNA sequence: TGCAGTGCCCCTCTAAGGCTAGCGGGCAACGAGCAGTACTTC. Translating gives CSAPLRLAGNEQYF.